The clone carrying this T cell receptor (beta chain) was counted ten times or more. These data originate in a study of neurological immune-mediated disorders. TCRdb reprocessed the 5' RACE reads with MiXCR, giving one entry per CDR3 protein. In the table there are more than 45,000 distinct CDR3 sequences, 3% to 3.5% of which are singletons. The unsorted libraries had their origin in 2 million PBMCs stored at -80 C. V dropped 0 bases and J dropped 0 bases, with 19 bases sitting between them. The V gene's germline CDR1 is SGHRS and CDR2 YFSETQ. This CDR3 is built from 19 residues. Sample: PBMCs. This sequence was found in a man aged 35 to 55 with multiple sclerosis. The chain uses TRBV5-1 and TRBJ2-1, with TRBD1 as a possible D gene (5 bases). The CDR3 here is CASSLAGQGPISSYNEQFF. In nucleotides, the CDR3 is TGCGCCAGCAGCTTGGCTGGGCAGGGTCCCATAAGCTCCTACAATGAGCAGTTCTTC. Filled out from reference TRBV5-1 and TRBJ2-1, the complete variable domain reads KAGVTQTPRYLIKTRGQQVTLSCSPISGHRSVSWYQQTPGQGLQFLFEYFSETQRNKGNFPGRFSGRQFSNSRSEMNVSTLELGDSALYLCASSLAGQGPISSYNEQFFGPGTRLTVL.